The 20 T cell receptor beta chains given below trace back to one sample, sequenced in a study of response to subunit inactivated influenza vaccine. MiXCR was run by TCRdb on the RT-PCR reads, yielding one entry per CDR3 protein. The sample gives more than 550,000 distinct CDR3 sequences, around 11% of which show up once; 10% is in the top ten. The sequencing used PBMCs from blood, collected on the day of vaccination. The receptors come from a middle-aged man who received an inactivated influenza vaccine.

The sample holds many counts of this clonotype. The V call is TRBV5-1, the J call TRBJ2-7; D is unresolved. The V end lost 0 bases, the J end lost 0 bases, and 7 bases lay between the germline ends. The CDR3 runs 14 residues. The germline V gene has CDR1 SGHRS and CDR2 YFSETQ. CDR3 sequence reads: CASSLEAYSYEQYF. CDR3 sequence (DNA): TGCGCCAGCAGCTTGGAAGCGTACTCCTACGAGCAGTACTTC. Full variable domain (rest looked up from reference TRBV5-1 and TRBJ2-7): KAGVTQTPRYLIKTRGQQVTLSCSPISGHRSVSWYQQTPGQGLQFLFEYFSETQRNKGNFPGRFSGRQFSNSRSEMNVSTLELGDSALYLCASSLEAYSYEQYFGPGTRLTVT.

There are a few counts of this clonotype. The chain joins TRBV12-3 or TRBV12-4 to TRBJ2-5, with no clear D. This CDR3 region has 13 residues. Trimming cost V 10 bases and J 0 bases, with 12 bases left between them. The CDR3 nucleotides are TGTGCCACCAAGGACCTTAACCAAGAGACCCAGTACTTC. Protein: CATKDLNQETQYF.

This clonotype was detected ten times or more. This sequence joins TRBV11-2 and TRBJ2-6; TRBD2 might be the D (6 bases). Germline V gene lookup returns CDR1 SGHAT and CDR2 FQNNGV. V lost 1 base and J lost 2, with 15 bases in between. The CDR3 sequence is 18 residues long. CDR3 sequence: CASSLVGWGVTGANVLTF. The CDR3 nucleotides are TGTGCCAGCAGCTTAGTCGGCTGGGGGGTAACTGGGGCCAACGTCCTGACTTTC.

This clonotype appeared many times. The V gene is TRBV5-1, the J gene TRBJ2-3; no reliable D call. Germline CDR1 is SGHRS and CDR2 is YFSETQ. CDR3 size: 14 residues. V gave up 6 bases and J gave up 0 bases, with 11 bases separating them. The CDR3 spells CASKDPSSTDTQYF. For the CDR3, the DNA is TGCGCCAGCAAGGACCCCTCAAGCACAGATACGCAGTATTTT.

This rearrangement joins TRBV18 to TRBJ1-1, with D unclear. Trimming pared 2 bases from V and 0 bases from J, leaving 7 bases between. The CDR3 consists of 14 residues. CDR1 is KGHSH and CDR2 is LQKENI in the germline V gene. The CDR3 reads CASSPGGLNTEAFF. The CDR3 nucleotides are TGTGCCAGCTCACCAGGCGGACTGAACACTGAAGCTTTCTTT.

This clonotype was observed a handful of times. The rearrangement uses TRBV20-1 and TRBJ2-3, with 8 nucleotides matching TRBD1. After removal of 0 bases from V and 4 bases from J, the junction contained 6 bases not matched to a gene. The CDR3 has 15 residues. The germline gives CDR1 DFQATT, CDR2 SNEGSKA (reference sequence). The CDR3 DNA follows: TGCAGTGCTAGAGATCAGGCAGGGGGCCCAGATACGCAGTATTTT. It encodes CSARDQAGGPDTQYF.

V is TRBV6-2 or TRBV6-3 and J is TRBJ1-5, with D hard to call. CDR1 is MNHEY and CDR2 is SVGEGT in the germline V gene. Deletions cut 5 bases from V and 1 base from J, with 24 bases between. The CDR3 is 19 amino acids. CDR3 residues: CASSSRNLFGVMSNQPQHF. The DNA for the CDR3 is TGTGCCAGCAGTAGCCGCAACCTCTTCGGGGTTATGAGCAATCAGCCCCAGCATTTT.

With respect to this clonotype: The germline gene is not matched at one end of the junction; a read error may be the cause. The CDR3, as DNA: TGTGCCAGCAGCCTCGCCGGCACCCCGTACTTC. This gives the protein CASSLAGTPYF. The chain recombines TRBV7-2 with TRBJ2-5, with unresolved D. CDR1 is SGHTA, CDR2 FQGNSA, per germline. CDR3 length: 11 residues.

DNA of the CDR3: TGCGCCAGCAGCTTGGGCTCGGGACAGGGAACCTACGAGCAGTACTTC. Its protein is CASSLGSGQGTYEQYF. The V and J genes are TRBV5-1 and TRBJ2-7; 9 bases match TRBD1. V trimming: 0 bases; J trimming: 2 bases; junction bases outside the gene matches: 6. The CDR3 runs to 16 residues. CDR1 and CDR2 (germline): SGHRS, YFSETQ.

CDR3 sequence: CASSLEWGITEAFF. For the CDR3, the DNA is TGCGCCAGCAGCTTGGAGTGGGGAATCACTGAAGCTTTCTTT. This chain connects TRBV5-1 to TRBJ1-1; D unresolved. V lost 0 bases, J lost 4 bases, and 10 bases lay in between. The CDR3 runs to 14 residues. Germline V lookup: CDR1 SGHRS, CDR2 YFSETQ.

This chain connects TRBV6-1 to TRBJ1-1; D is perhaps TRBD1 (5 bases). The CDR3 extends over 14 amino acids. The V end lost 4 bases, the J end lost 6 bases, and 15 bases lay between the germline ends. Germline V gene data show CDR1 as MNHNS and CDR2 as SASEGT. The CDR3 sequence is CASSGSGRGSEAFF. The CDR3 DNA sequence: TGTGCCAGCAGTGGATCAGGGCGAGGGTCTGAAGCTTTCTTT.

This clonotype was seen a few times. V is TRBV7-9 and J is TRBJ1-1, with 10 bases lining up with TRBD1. With 5 bases clipped from V and 5 bases from J, the junction kept 2 bases outside the gene matches. The CDR3 is 13 residues long. The germline V gene has CDR1 SEHNR and CDR2 FQNEAQ (reference sequence). In DNA, the CDR3 is TGTGCCAGCAGCGAGGGACAGGGGACTGAAGCTTTCTTT. It yields the protein CASSEGQGTEAFF.

DNA for the CDR3: TGTGCCAGCAGTGGGGGAGGTGGCACAGATACGCAGTATTTT. Its translation: CASSGGGGTDTQYF. The chain links TRBV28 to TRBJ2-3, with D perhaps TRBD2 (6 bases). This CDR3 spans 14 amino acids. CDR1 MDHEN and CDR2 SYDVKM come from the germline V gene. V lost 5 bases to trimming and J lost 1 base, with 10 bases between them.

V and J are TRBV28 and TRBJ2-1; the match to TRBD2 covers 7 bases. This CDR3 is built from 15 residues. Germline trimming cut 7 bases from V and 3 bases from J; bases unmatched to any gene: 9. Germline V gives CDR1 MDHEN, CDR2 SYDVKM. The CDR3 coding sequence is TGTGCCAGCAAGGCGGGAGACCTATACTACAATGAGCAGTTCTTC. Translated: CASKAGDLYYNEQFF.

In its sample, this clonotype was seen many times. V and J are TRBV10-3 and TRBJ1-2, with a weak D call TRBD1 (5 bases). Trimming left V 7 bases short and J 5 bases short, with 14 bases between. The germline V gene encodes CDR1 ENHRY and CDR2 SYGVKD. The CDR3 is 13 amino acids. The CDR3 region has the DNA TGTGCCATCACCCTCGGGGGGGGGTATGGCTACACCTTC. Amino acid sequence: CAITLGGGYGYTF.

In its sample, this clonotype was seen many times. The chain has TRBV6-2 or TRBV6-3 and TRBJ2-1; 8 bases match TRBD2. Germline V gene data show CDR1 as MNHEY and CDR2 as SVGEGT. CDR3 length: 15 residues. The V gene end was trimmed by 5 bases and the J gene end by 5 bases; junction bases not matched to a gene: 8. For the CDR3, the DNA is TGTGCCAGCAGTCCTACGGGACTAGGGAACAATGAGCAGTTCTTC. This sequence encodes CASSPTGLGNNEQFF.

This clonotype was observed many times. This rearrangement joins TRBV29-1 to TRBJ1-2; possible D gene TRBD1, 5 bases. CDR3 length equals 13 residues. Trimming stripped 7 bases from V and 5 bases from J, with 17 bases between. The germline V gene encodes CDR1 SQVTM and CDR2 ANQGSEA. CDR3 nucleotides: TGCAGCGCCAGTCGGGGGTCATCATATGGCTACACCTTC. As protein: CSASRGSSYGYTF.

This sequence joins TRBV7-9 and TRBJ2-5, with 11 bases matching TRBD1. V was clipped by 2 bases and J by 5 bases; unmatched bases: 7. Germline V gives CDR1 SEHNR, CDR2 FQNEAQ (reference sequence). This CDR3 is 16 amino acids long. The CDR3 DNA reads TGTGCCAGCAGCTTACCTGGACAGGGGGCGTTGGAGACCCAGTACTTC. Translating it yields CASSLPGQGALETQYF.

The chain has TRBV5-5 and TRBJ2-7, with D possibly being TRBD1 or TRBD2 (5 bases each). Germline V gene lookup returns CDR1 SGHKS and CDR2 YYEKEE (reference sequence). V dropped 4 bases and J dropped 3 bases, with 17 bases sitting between them. This CDR3 has 15 residues. CDR3 nucleotides: TGTGCCAGCAGCGCCGGGACCCCAGGGAGCTACGAGCAGTACTTC. It specifies CASSAGTPGSYEQYF. The full variable domain, with the rest looked up from reference TRBV5-5 and TRBJ2-7, is DAGVTQSPTHLIKTRGQQVTLRCSPISGHKSVSWYQQVLGQGPQFIFQYYEKEERGRGNFPDRFSARQFPNYSSELNVNALLLGDSALYLCASSAGTPGSYEQYFGPGTRLTVT.

This clonotype was detected only a few times. J is TRBJ1-4 and V is TRBV7-4; D is unresolved. The germline V gene encodes CDR1 SGHVT and CDR2 SQSDAQ. Trimming took 3 bases from V and 3 from J, leaving 11 bases between them. This CDR3 comprises 15 residues. CDR3: CASSLRHNPNEKLFF. CDR3 sequence (DNA): TGTGCCAGCAGCTTGCGACACAACCCTAATGAAAAACTGTTTTTT.